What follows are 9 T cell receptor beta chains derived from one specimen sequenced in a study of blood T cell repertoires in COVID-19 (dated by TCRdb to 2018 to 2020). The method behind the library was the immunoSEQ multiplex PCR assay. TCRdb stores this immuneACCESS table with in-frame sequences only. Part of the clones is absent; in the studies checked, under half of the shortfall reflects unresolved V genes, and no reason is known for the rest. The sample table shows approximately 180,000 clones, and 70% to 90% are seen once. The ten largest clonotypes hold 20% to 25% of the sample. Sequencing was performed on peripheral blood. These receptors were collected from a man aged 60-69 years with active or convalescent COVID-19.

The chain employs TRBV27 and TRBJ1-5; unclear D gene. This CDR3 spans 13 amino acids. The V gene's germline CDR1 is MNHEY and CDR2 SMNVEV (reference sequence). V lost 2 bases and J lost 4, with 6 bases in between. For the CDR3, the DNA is TGTGCCAGCAGTTTAGGGAGTAATCAGCCCCAGCATTTT. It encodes CASSLGSNQPQHF.

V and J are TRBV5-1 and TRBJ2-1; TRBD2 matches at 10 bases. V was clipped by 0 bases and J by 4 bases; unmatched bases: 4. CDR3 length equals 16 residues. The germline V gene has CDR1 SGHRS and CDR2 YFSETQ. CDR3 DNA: TGCGCCAGCAGCTTGGGACTAGCGGGTTCTTACAATGAGCAGTTCTTC. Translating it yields CASSLGLAGSYNEQFF.

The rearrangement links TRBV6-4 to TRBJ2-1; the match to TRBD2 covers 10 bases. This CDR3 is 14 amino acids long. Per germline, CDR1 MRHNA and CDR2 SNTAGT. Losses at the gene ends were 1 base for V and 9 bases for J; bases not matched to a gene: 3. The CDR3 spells CASSDYGTSAEQFF. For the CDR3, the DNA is TGTGCCAGCAGTGACTACGGGACTAGCGCTGAGCAGTTCTTC.

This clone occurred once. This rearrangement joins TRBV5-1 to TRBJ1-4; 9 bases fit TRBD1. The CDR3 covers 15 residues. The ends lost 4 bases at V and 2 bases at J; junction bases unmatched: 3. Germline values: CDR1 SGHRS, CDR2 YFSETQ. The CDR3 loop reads CASSLGQGTNEKLFF. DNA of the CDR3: TGCGCCAGCAGCCTGGGACAGGGTACTAATGAAAAACTGTTTTTT.

The CDR3 DNA reads as TGTGCCAGCTCACCACTCCAGGACTCTGGAAACACCATATATTTT. This gives the protein CASSPLQDSGNTIYF. The rearrangement uses TRBV18 and TRBJ1-3; D unresolved. Germline CDR1 and CDR2: KGHSH and LQKENI. The V gene lost 1 base and the J gene lost 0 bases, with 7 bases spanning the gap. The CDR3 consists of 15 residues. Complete variable domain (other parts from reference TRBV18 and TRBJ1-3): NAGVMQNPRHLVRRRGQEARLRCSPMKGHSHVYWYRQLPEEGLKFMVYLQKENIIDESGMPKERFSAEFPKEGPSILRIQQVVRGDSAAYFCASSPLQDSGNTIYFGEGSWLTVV.

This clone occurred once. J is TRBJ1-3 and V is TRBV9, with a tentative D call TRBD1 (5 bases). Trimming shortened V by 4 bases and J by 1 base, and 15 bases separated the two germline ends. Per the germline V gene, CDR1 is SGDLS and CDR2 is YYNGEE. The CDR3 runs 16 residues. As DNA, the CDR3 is TGTGCCAGCAGCTCGACACTCGGGGGATCTGGAAACACCATATATTTT. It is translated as CASSSTLGGSGNTIYF.

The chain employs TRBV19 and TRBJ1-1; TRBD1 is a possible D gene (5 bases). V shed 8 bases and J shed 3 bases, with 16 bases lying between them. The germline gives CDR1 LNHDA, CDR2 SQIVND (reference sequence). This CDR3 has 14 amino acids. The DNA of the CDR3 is TGTGCCAGTGGCCATCGGGGGGTAGACACTGAAGCTTTCTTT. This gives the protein CASGHRGVDTEAFF.

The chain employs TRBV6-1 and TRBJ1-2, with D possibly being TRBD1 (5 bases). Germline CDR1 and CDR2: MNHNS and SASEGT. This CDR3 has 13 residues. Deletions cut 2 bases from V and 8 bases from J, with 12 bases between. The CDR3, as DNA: TGTGCCAGCAGTGAAATACGGGGGAAGGGCTACACCTTC. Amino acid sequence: CASSEIRGKGYTF.

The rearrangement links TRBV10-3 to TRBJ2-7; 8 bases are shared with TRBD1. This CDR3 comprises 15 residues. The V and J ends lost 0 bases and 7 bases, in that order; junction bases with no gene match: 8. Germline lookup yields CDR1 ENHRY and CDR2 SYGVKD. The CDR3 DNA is TGTGCCATCAGTGAGTCCGACAGGGGCCCAAGGGAGCAGTACTTC. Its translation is CAISESDRGPREQYF.